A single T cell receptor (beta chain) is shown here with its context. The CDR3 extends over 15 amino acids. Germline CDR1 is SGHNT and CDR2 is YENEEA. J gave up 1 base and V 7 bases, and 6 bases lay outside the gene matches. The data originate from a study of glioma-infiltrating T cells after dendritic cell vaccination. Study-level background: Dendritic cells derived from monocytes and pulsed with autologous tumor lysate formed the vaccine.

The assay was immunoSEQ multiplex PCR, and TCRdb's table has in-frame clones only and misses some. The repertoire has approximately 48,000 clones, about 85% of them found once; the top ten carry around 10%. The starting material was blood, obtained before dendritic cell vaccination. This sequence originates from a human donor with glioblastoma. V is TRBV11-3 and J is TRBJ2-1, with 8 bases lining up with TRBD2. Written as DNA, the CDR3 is TGTGCCAGCATGCAAACTAGCGGTTCCTACAATGAGCAGTTCTTC. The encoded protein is CASMQTSGSYNEQFF. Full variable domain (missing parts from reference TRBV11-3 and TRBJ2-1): EAGVVQSPRYKIIEKKQPVAFWCNPISGHNTLYWYLQNLGQGPELLIRYENEEAVDDSQLPKDRFSAERLKGVDSTLKIQPAELGDSAVYLCASMQTSGSYNEQFFGPGTRLTVL.